These T cell receptor beta chains were read from a single sample in a study of shared clonotypes between healthy human individuals. Clones were sequenced by immunoSEQ multiplex PCR, and TCRdb holds only the in-frame ones, with some missing. Of some 2,500,000 clones in the sample, just under 95% were seen once. Sequenced sample: naive CD4+ T cells from PBMCs. The source of these receptors is a man between 18 and 35 years old in good health. Some clones in this sample may be carry-over from other donors' samples. The CDR3 runs from the conserved cysteine through the conserved F or W. The D gene is left open where the match is weak. Clone size is given for some rows only: seen once, a few or many times, or a class if the clone is expanded.

abundance	d_gene	v_gene	j_gene	CDR3nt	CDR3aa
.	.	TRBV5-4	TRBJ2-3	TGTGCCAGCAGCTTGTACCCGGGGCGCACAGATACGCAGTATTTT	CASSLYPGRTDTQYF
.	TRBD1	TRBV5-1	TRBJ1-2	TGCGCCAGCAGTTTGGGGGGGACAGGCAACTATGGCTACACCTTC	CASSLGGTGNYGYTF
.	.	TRBV28	TRBJ2-3	TGTGCCAGCAGCCGCCTCCGGGGCACAGATACGCAGTATTTT	CASSRLRGTDTQYF
.	.	TRBV18	TRBJ2-2	TGTGCCAGCTCACCACCAGCCGAGAGGGCTGCCACCGGGGAGCTGTTTTTT	CASSPPAERAATGELFF
.	TRBD1	TRBV5-1	TRBJ1-4	TGCGCCAGCAGCGAGACAGGGGGTGGTAATGAAAAACTGTTTTTT	CASSETGGGNEKLFF
.	.	TRBV21-1	TRBJ2-7	TGTGCCAGCATGGAAGGGACATCCTACGAGCAGTACTTC	CASMEGTSYEQYF
once	TRBD1	TRBV7-6	TRBJ2-7	TGTGCCAGCAGCTTAGCGGGGACAGGCTCCTACGAGCAGTACTTC	CASSLAGTGSYEQYF
.	.	TRBV7-9	TRBJ2-2	TGTGCCAGCAGCTTCCCCCTGGGGCGAAAAGACACCGGGGAGCTGTTTTTT	CASSFPLGRKDTGELFF
.	TRBD1	TRBV7-2	TRBJ1-5	TGTGCCAGCAGCGGGCAGGGGGCCCAGTACAATCAGCCCCAGCATTTT	CASSGQGAQYNQPQHF
.	.	TRBV28	TRBJ1-4	TGTGCCAGCAGCAGTGTTAGGGGGGCTAATGAAAAACTGTTTTTT	CASSSVRGANEKLFF
.	.	TRBV28	TRBJ1-5	TGTGCCAGCAGTTTGGAGCGGTTATATAGCAATCAGCCCCAGCATTTT	CASSLERLYSNQPQHF
.	TRBD1	TRBV7-2	TRBJ2-7	TGTGCCAGCAGCTTATATGGGACAGGGGGGACCGAGCAGTACTTC	CASSLYGTGGTEQYF
once	.	TRBV6-5	TRBJ2-1	TGTGCCAGCAGTTTCACCGGGCCGAGTGAAGAGCAGTTCTTC	CASSFTGPSEEQFF